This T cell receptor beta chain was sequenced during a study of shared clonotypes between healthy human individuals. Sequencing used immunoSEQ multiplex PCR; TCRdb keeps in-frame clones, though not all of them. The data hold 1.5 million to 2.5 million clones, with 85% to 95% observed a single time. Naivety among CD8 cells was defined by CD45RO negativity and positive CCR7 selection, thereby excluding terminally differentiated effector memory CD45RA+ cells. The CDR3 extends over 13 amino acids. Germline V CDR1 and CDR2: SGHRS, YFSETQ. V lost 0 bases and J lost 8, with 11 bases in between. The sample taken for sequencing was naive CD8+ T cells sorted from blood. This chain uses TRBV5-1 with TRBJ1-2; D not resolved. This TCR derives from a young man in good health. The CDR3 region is CASSLELSWGYTF. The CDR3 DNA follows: TGCGCCAGCAGCTTGGAGTTGTCTTGGGGCTACACCTTC. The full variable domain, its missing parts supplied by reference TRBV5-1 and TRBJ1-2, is KAGVTQTPRYLIKTRGQQVTLSCSPISGHRSVSWYQQTPGQGLQFLFEYFSETQRNKGNFPGRFSGRQFSNSRSEMNVSTLELGDSALYLCASSLELSWGYTFGSGTRLTVV.